This TCR beta chain appears in the sequencing data of a study of shared clonotypes between healthy human individuals. The trim removed 1 base at V and 5 bases at J, leaving 12 bases unmatched. CDR1 and CDR2 (germline): SGHAT, FQNNGV. The CDR3 runs to 17 residues. Assay runs were performed at deep level. Each unsorted PBMC replicate got 300 ng genomic DNA, tens of thousands of genomes. The data were produced by immunoSEQ multiplex PCR, yet TCRdb's version contains in-frame clones alone and is incomplete. The table records 400,000 to 500,000 clones, about 79% of them present only once. The origin of this receptor is a woman aged 40-49 years in good health. Some clones in this sample may be carry-over from other donors' samples. This chain links TRBV11-2 with TRBJ2-5, with 8 bases matching TRBD1. The sequenced material came from PBMCs. This chain's CDR3 is CASSLGLGTGGLETQYF. CDR3 nucleotides: TGTGCCAGCAGCTTAGGGCTCGGGACAGGAGGGTTGGAGACCCAGTACTTC.